The source of this T cell receptor beta chain is a study of T-cell memory formation after mild COVID-19. Study-wide context: Most TCR clusters belonged to a single donor.

Amplification by 5'RACE using constant-segment primers produced TCR alpha and TCR beta cDNA libraries that carried sample barcodes and UMIs. TCRdb passed the 5' RACE reads through MiXCR, listing each CDR3 protein once. The sample yields roughly 300,000 distinct CDR3 sequences, around 8% seen once. Trimming at V came to 5 bases and at J to 3 bases, leaving 5 bases not matched to a gene. CDR3 size: 15 residues. In germline, CDR1 is SGHRS, CDR2 YFSETQ. This clonotype has just a few counts. The sequencing input was PBMCs or a T cell subset sorted from them (not recorded which). This TCR was sampled from a young man who had mild COVID-19 (a few samples of this study predate the infection). Cell type and time point are not known. The V and J genes are TRBV5-1 and TRBJ1-6; 7 nucleotides align to TRBD1. The CDR3 sequence is CASRGQAVYNSPLHF. For the CDR3, the DNA is TGCGCCAGCAGAGGACAGGCCGTCTATAATTCACCCCTCCACTTT.